The 13 T cell receptor beta chains reported below all come from one sample, sequenced in a study of shared clonotypes between healthy human individuals. Using immunoSEQ multiplex PCR, the repertoire was profiled, and TCRdb retains in-frame clones only, with some absent. The sample consists of over a million clones, around 97% of them appearing once. Sequencing was performed on naive CD4+ T cells sorted from blood. The subset was: CD45RA+ positively selected. These receptor sequences come from a man younger than 45 in good health.

This chain joins TRBV19 and TRBJ1-1, with D possibly TRBD1 on 6 matching bases. V shed 3 bases and J shed 0 bases, with 11 bases lying between them. There are 15 residues in the CDR3. Germline assignment: CDR1 LNHDA and CDR2 SQIVND (reference sequence). The DNA for the CDR3 is TGTGCCAGTAGTATTGGGACACCCATGAACACTGAAGCTTTCTTT. Its protein product is CASSIGTPMNTEAFF.

This rearrangement joins TRBV11-3 to TRBJ2-4, with TRBD1 matching 8 bases. Germline CDR1 SGHNT, CDR2 YENEEA. V shed 5 bases and J 1 base; nucleotides not matched to a gene: 7. The CDR3 sequence is 16 residues long. The CDR3 reads CASSPGQGGAKNIQYF. The DNA for the CDR3 is TGTGCCAGCAGCCCCGGACAGGGTGGGGCCAAAAACATTCAGTACTTC.

This clone has only one observation. The gene calls are TRBV28 and TRBJ2-6; D is undetermined. Germline V gene lookup returns CDR1 MDHEN and CDR2 SYDVKM. The CDR3 runs 21 residues. Trimming cost V 4 bases and J 0 bases, with 25 bases left between them. The CDR3 region is CASSYRVGRRASTSGANVLTF. In DNA form, the CDR3 reads TGTGCCAGCAGTTACCGGGTCGGCAGACGTGCATCGACCTCTGGGGCCAACGTCCTGACTTTC.

CDR3 amino acids: CASSLGTSGRAFYNEQFF. The CDR3, as DNA: TGTGCCAGCAGCTTGGGGACTAGCGGGAGGGCCTTTTACAATGAGCAGTTCTTC. The chain uses TRBV5-4 and TRBJ2-1, with TRBD2 matching 15 bases. Germline V gene sequence: CDR1 SGHNT, CDR2 YYREEE (reference sequence). With 0 bases clipped from V and 4 bases from J, the junction kept 5 bases outside the gene matches. The CDR3 sequence is 18 residues long.

The chain combines TRBV7-9 with TRBJ2-1; a weak D match, TRBD2 (5 bases). The ends were cut back, 2 bases at V and 8 bases at J, with 25 bases in the middle. The CDR3 runs 18 residues. The germline V gene encodes CDR1 SEHNR and CDR2 FQNEAQ (reference sequence). Written as DNA, the CDR3 is TGTGCCAGCAGCTTAAGGGCTGTGGGCGCGGGTAATAGGGATGAGCAGTTCTTC. It encodes CASSLRAVGAGNRDEQFF.

This chain links TRBV5-8 with TRBJ1-5; 8 bases agree with TRBD1. From germline, CDR1 is SGHTS and CDR2 YDEGEE. Trimming cost V 3 bases and J 1 base; bases outside gene matches: 12. The CDR3 runs 18 residues. CDR3 in amino acids: CASSSDRVGFSSNQPQHF. The DNA for the CDR3 is TGTGCCAGCAGCTCGGACAGGGTGGGGTTTTCAAGCAATCAGCCCCAGCATTTT.

The V gene is TRBV19, the J gene TRBJ2-7; D is possibly TRBD1 (6 bases). CDR3 length: 13 residues. Germline V gene sequence: CDR1 LNHDA, CDR2 SQIVND (reference sequence). Trimming pared 2 bases from V and 6 bases from J, leaving 11 bases between. The CDR3 nucleotides read TGTGCCAGTAGTATAAACAGGGAAGGCGAGCAGTACTTC. It specifies CASSINREGEQYF.

V is TRBV5-8 and J is TRBJ2-7; 11 nucleotides align to TRBD2. Trimming removed 0 bases from V and 3 bases from J; junction bases left unmatched: 2. The CDR3 is 15 amino acids. Looked up from germline, CDR1 is SGHTS and CDR2 is YDEGEE. Here the CDR3 DNA reads TGTGCCAGCAGCTTGGTGGGACTAGCGGACTACGAGCAGTACTTC. Its protein is CASSLVGLADYEQYF.

Notes on this clone: This CDR3 is also generated by other DNA sequences in the sample. This chain links TRBV5-6 with TRBJ2-1; no firm D call. The V gene's germline CDR1 is SGHDT and CDR2 YYEEEE. This CDR3 comprises 13 residues. The ends were cut back, 0 bases at V and 4 bases at J, with 5 bases in the middle. The CDR3 protein is CASSLVSYNEQFF. Here the CDR3 DNA reads TGTGCCAGCAGCTTGGTTAGTTACAATGAGCAGTTCTTC.

The J gene is TRBJ2-3, the V gene TRBV5-1; D assignment may be TRBD1 or TRBD2 (5 bases each). V lost 0 bases and J lost 6, with 17 bases in between. Germline CDR1 reads SGHRS; CDR2 reads YFSETQ. The CDR3 length is 16 residues. The CDR3, as DNA: TGCGCCAGCAGCTTGGGGGACGACCGGGATGGGGATACGCAGTATTTT. Translation: CASSLGDDRDGDTQYF. Filled out from reference TRBV5-1 and TRBJ2-3, the complete variable domain reads KAGVTQTPRYLIKTRGQQVTLSCSPISGHRSVSWYQQTPGQGLQFLFEYFSETQRNKGNFPGRFSGRQFSNSRSEMNVSTLELGDSALYLCASSLGDDRDGDTQYFGPGTRLTVL.

The chain recombines TRBV7-8 with TRBJ1-5; TRBD1 is a possible D gene (5 bases). The CDR3 length is 17 residues. Germline V CDR1 and CDR2: SGHVS, FQNEAQ. V lost 1 base to trimming and J lost 2 bases, with 15 bases between them. The CDR3 region has the DNA TGTGCCAGCAGCTTAGAACGGGGGTCATTCGGCAATCAGCCCCAGCATTTT. Its protein is CASSLERGSFGNQPQHF.

The V call is TRBV18, the J call TRBJ1-1, with 9 bases matching TRBD1. This CDR3 comprises 17 residues. J gave up 0 bases and V 2 bases, and 7 bases lay outside the gene matches. Germline values: CDR1 KGHSH, CDR2 LQKENI. CDR3 region: CASSPKSGDRVNTEAFF. For the CDR3, the DNA is TGTGCCAGCTCACCAAAAAGCGGGGACAGGGTGAACACTGAAGCTTTCTTT. The whole variable domain, filled in from reference TRBV18 and TRBJ1-1, reads NAGVMQNPRHLVRRRGQEARLRCSPMKGHSHVYWYRQLPEEGLKFMVYLQKENIIDESGMPKERFSAEFPKEGPSILRIQQVVRGDSAAYFCASSPKSGDRVNTEAFFGQGTRLTVV.

The chain joins TRBV10-3 to TRBJ2-7; D might be TRBD2 (6 bases). The CDR3 consists of 15 residues. Germline-derived CDR1 and CDR2 are ENHRY and SYGVKD. The ends were cut back, 5 bases at V and 5 bases at J, with 19 bases in the middle. The CDR3 DNA reads as TGTGCCATCAGTCAAAGGGGACGGGAGTTCAACGAGCAGTACTTC. It translates to CAISQRGREFNEQYF.